The next 27 T cell receptor beta chains were all read from a single sample in a study of molecular identifiers for immune sequencing clone quantification. One entry per CDR3 protein results from TCRdb running MiXCR on the PCR reads. The data contain approximately 680,000 distinct CDR3 sequences, approximately 24% of them singletons. Sample: naive CD8+ T cells from blood, with Jurkat cell RNA spiked in. Stated subset: FACS-sorted CD8+CD4-CCR7+CD45RA+ naive T cells. Receptors originate from a human donor in good health. Some libraries in this study had Jurkat cell RNA spiked in.

A word on this clonotype: An end of the junction differs from the germline gene, which may be a read error. The J gene is TRBJ2-5, the V gene TRBV9, with 12 positions matching TRBD2. The CDR3 runs to 18 residues. Per the germline V gene, CDR1 is SGDLS and CDR2 is YYNGEE. CDR3 in DNA: TGTGCCAGCAGCGTAGACGAACAACTAGCGGGAGGACAAGGGACCCAGTACTTC. Encoded protein: CASSVDEQLAGGQGTQYF.

This clonotype was counted between two and nine times. DNA of the CDR3: TGTGCCAGTAGTATAGTTTTCTCTACAGAAAACTACGAGCAGTACTTC. Translating gives CASSIVFSTENYEQYF. The chain employs TRBV19 and TRBJ2-7; unclear D gene. The length of the CDR3 is 16 residues. Deletions cut 1 base from V and 3 bases from J, with 16 bases between. Per germline, CDR1 LNHDA and CDR2 SQIVND (reference sequence). The full variable domain, completed using reference TRBV19 and TRBJ2-7, is DGGITQSPKYLFRKEGQNVTLSCEQNLNHDAMYWYRQDPGQGLRLIYYSQIVNDFQKGDIAEGYSVSREKKESFPLTVTSAQKNPTAFYLCASSIVFSTENYEQYFGPGTRLTVT.

This clonotype has a count of ten or more. This chain uses TRBV9 with TRBJ2-5, with TRBD1 matching 7 bases. V gave up 4 bases and J gave up 5 bases; unmatched junction bases: 5. CDR1 is SGDLS, CDR2 YYNGEE, per germline. The CDR3 runs 13 residues. This CDR3 reads CASSPTGSETQYF. For the CDR3, the DNA is TGTGCCAGCAGCCCGACAGGGTCTGAGACCCAGTACTTC.

This chain links TRBV7-9 with TRBJ2-4; D may match TRBD1 or TRBD2 (5 bases each). The CDR3 has 15 amino acids. Per the germline V gene, CDR1 is SEHNR and CDR2 is FQNEAQ (reference sequence). Trimming stripped 5 bases from V and 0 bases from J, with 11 bases between. CDR3 residues: CASSPPGTAKNIQYF. The CDR3 DNA is TGTGCCAGCAGCCCCCCCGGGACAGCCAAAAACATTCAGTACTTC.

The J gene is TRBJ2-1, the V gene TRBV7-8; no clear D gene. The V end was cut by 1 base, the J end by 0 bases, with 10 bases between. Germline CDR1 is SGHVS and CDR2 is FQNEAQ. CDR3 length equals 16 residues. The CDR3 DNA reads as TGTGCCAGCAGCTTAGATGCAGCCAGCTCCTACAATGAGCAGTTCTTC. Its protein product is CASSLDAASSYNEQFF.

This clonotype was seen repeatedly, ten times or more. The chain has TRBV5-4 and TRBJ2-3; 9 nucleotides align to TRBD2. The length of the CDR3 is 15 residues. Unmatched junction bases numbered 5, after V lost 4 bases and J lost 2 bases. Germline V CDR1 and CDR2: SGHNT, YYREEE (reference sequence). CDR3 sequence reads: CASSPTSGPTDTQYF. CDR3 in DNA: TGTGCCAGCAGCCCCACTAGCGGGCCCACAGATACGCAGTATTTT.

In this sample, this clonotype turned up a few times. The CDR3 protein is CASRHIGQGDTEAFF. The CDR3 nucleotides are TGTGCCAGCAGACACATAGGACAGGGAGATACTGAAGCTTTCTTT. The chain links TRBV2 to TRBJ1-1; 8 bases are a match to TRBD1. With V trimmed by 6 bases and J by 5 bases, 11 bases remained unmatched. This CDR3 region has 15 residues. Germline CDR1 reads SNHLY; CDR2 reads FYNNEI.

The gene calls are TRBV6-2 or TRBV6-3 and TRBJ1-2, with TRBD1 matching 11 bases. Germline V lookup: CDR1 MNHEY, CDR2 SVGEGT. After removal of 4 bases from V and 3 bases from J, the junction contained 4 bases not matched to a gene. CDR3 length: 15 amino acids. CDR3 region: CASSSGGQGDYGYTF. The CDR3 DNA follows: TGTGCCAGCAGTTCCGGGGGACAGGGGGACTATGGCTACACCTTC.

This clonotype was seen ten or more times. The chain uses TRBV14 and TRBJ2-7; D is ambiguous. This CDR3 has 14 residues. Per the germline V gene, CDR1 is SGHDN and CDR2 is FVKESK. Trimming cost V 4 bases and J 5 bases, with 15 bases left between them. The CDR3 reads CASSPDGYSDEQYF. The CDR3, as DNA: TGTGCCAGCAGCCCGGACGGCTACTCAGACGAGCAGTACTTC.

The sample holds a few counts of this clonotype. The chain has TRBV15 and TRBJ2-3; TRBD2 matches 9 bases. The V segment lost 3 bases and the J segment 4 bases; nucleotides outside the gene matches: 8. The CDR3 runs 16 residues. CDR1 and CDR2 from the germline V gene are LNHNV and YYDKDF (reference sequence). The CDR3 spells CATSSEGSGSPDTQYF. Written as DNA, the CDR3 is TGTGCCACCAGCAGTGAAGGTAGCGGGAGCCCAGATACGCAGTATTTT.

This clonotype was recorded a few times. The V call is TRBV5-1, the J call TRBJ1-5, with D unresolved. The V end lost 1 base, the J end lost 6 bases, and 14 bases lay between the germline ends. Germline values: CDR1 SGHRS, CDR2 YFSETQ. The CDR3 has 15 amino acids. CDR3 DNA sequence: TGCGCCAGCAGCTTGATGGGGTATATGGGTCAGCCCCAGCATTTT. Translating it yields CASSLMGYMGQPQHF.

V gene TRBV20-1 combines with J gene TRBJ1-6; TRBD1 might be the D (5 bases). The CDR3 length is 17 residues. V gave up 4 bases and J gave up 0 bases, with 16 bases separating them. The V gene's germline CDR1 is DFQATT and CDR2 SNEGSKA (reference sequence). CDR3 DNA: TGCAGTGCTACCCTCGGGGCGTCCAGCTCCTATAATTCACCCCTCCACTTT. Its protein is CSATLGASSSYNSPLHF.

V gene TRBV5-6 combines with J gene TRBJ1-1; 7 nucleotides line up with TRBD1. Germline CDR1 is SGHDT and CDR2 is YYEEEE. The ends lost 5 bases at V and 3 bases at J; junction bases unmatched: 16. The CDR3 is made up of 17 amino acids. This CDR3 reads CASSTITGVSSYTEAFF. For the CDR3, the DNA is TGTGCCAGCAGTACAATTACAGGGGTGAGTTCATACACTGAAGCTTTCTTT.

This clonotype was seen many times. The chain joins TRBV4-3 to TRBJ2-1, with D possibly being TRBD1 (6 bases). Germline lookup yields CDR1 LGHNA and CDR2 YSLEER. With 2 bases removed from V and 7 bases from J, the gap between germline ends came to 9 bases. This CDR3 is 13 amino acids long. The CDR3 here is CASSQIQGNEQFF. The CDR3 DNA sequence: TGCGCCAGCAGCCAAATACAGGGTAATGAGCAGTTCTTC.

This clonotype was detected many times. The gene calls are TRBV11-2 and TRBJ2-7; the D is unclear. The CDR3 is 11 amino acids. With 5 bases removed from V and 6 bases from J, the gap between germline ends came to 8 bases. CDR1 SGHAT and CDR2 FQNNGV come from the germline V gene. This chain's CDR3 is CASSPSPEQYF. The CDR3 DNA reads TGTGCCAGCAGCCCCAGCCCCGAGCAGTACTTC.

Worth noting for this clonotype: One base away lies a much larger clone, so this may be a sequencing read error. Here the CDR3 reads CASSFTSSGAFF. DNA of the CDR3: TGTGCCAGCAGCTTTACGTCATCTGGAGCTTTCTTT. The chain recombines TRBV7-2 with TRBJ1-1; the D is unclear. The CDR3 loop spans 12 amino acids. The germline CDR1 and CDR2 sequences are SGHTA and FQGNSA. Trimming removed 3 bases from V and 10 bases from J, with 12 bases in between.

A few counts support this clonotype. This chain joins TRBV12-3 or TRBV12-4 and TRBJ1-1; D not certain. With 1 base removed from V and 4 bases from J, the gap between germline ends came to 10 bases. The CDR3 sequence is 14 residues long. Here the CDR3 DNA reads TGTGCCAGCAGTTTAGACGGGCTAGGCACTGAAGCTTTCTTT. Its translation: CASSLDGLGTEAFF.

At least ten counts were recorded for this clonotype. This sequence joins TRBV12-3 or TRBV12-4 and TRBJ2-3; weak D call: TRBD1 (6 bases). CDR3 length equals 14 residues. V lost 3 bases to trimming and J lost 2 bases, with 9 bases between them. The CDR3 is CASSLHRVTDTQYF. DNA of the CDR3: TGTGCCAGCAGTTTGCACAGGGTCACAGATACGCAGTATTTT.

This clonotype showed up just a few times. The chain employs TRBV21-1 and TRBJ2-1; the DNA was not used to check the table's D call, TRBD2. TRBV21-1 is listed as a pseudogene. The CDR3 totals 16 residues. CDR3 nucleotides: TGTGCCAGCAGCAAAATCCGGGGGGAGGGGTACAATGAGCAGTTCTTC. Its protein is CASSKIRGEGYNEQFF.

There are many counts of this clonotype. V and J are TRBV6-6 and TRBJ2-5; D gene uncertain. Per germline, CDR1 MNHNY and CDR2 SVGAGI (reference sequence). Trimming cost V 6 bases and J 9 bases, with 20 bases left between them. The CDR3 extends over 14 amino acids. CDR3 region: CASSQPYGSPAQYF. The CDR3 DNA sequence: TGTGCCAGCAGCCAACCCTACGGGTCCCCGGCCCAGTACTTC.

This clonotype was seen at least ten times. The V and J genes are TRBV12-3 or TRBV12-4 and TRBJ2-7; D is possibly TRBD2 (6 bases). CDR3 size: 13 residues. The germline V and J ends were trimmed by 5 bases and 2 bases, with 10 bases remaining between them. The CDR3 DNA reads TGTGCCAGCAGTAGGGACTCCCCCTACGAGCAGTACTTC. Translated, it gives CASSRDSPYEQYF.

On this clonotype itself: A much larger clone lies one base from this, so it may be a read error. The chain is built from TRBV20-1 and TRBJ1-1; D might be TRBD1 (5 bases). Trimming cost V 3 bases and J 10 bases, with 18 bases left between them. Germline values: CDR1 DFQATT, CDR2 SNEGSKA (reference sequence). This CDR3 contains 13 residues. The CDR3 reads CSASGKEGPAAFF. In DNA form, the CDR3 reads TGCAGTGCTAGCGGCAAAGAGGGGCCTGCAGCTTTCTTT.

In DNA form, the CDR3 reads TGTGCCAGCAGCCCTCCTACACTGGACACCGGGGAGCTGTTTTTT. Protein product: CASSPPTLDTGELFF. The gene calls are TRBV7-9 and TRBJ2-2; D call uncertain. The CDR3 covers 15 residues. Trimming took 5 bases from V and 3 from J, leaving 13 bases between them. Germline V CDR1 and CDR2: SEHNR, FQNEAQ (reference sequence).

V usage is TRBV7-9 and J usage is TRBJ2-2, with D perhaps TRBD2 (5 bases). The V and J ends lost 6 bases and 0 bases respectively, with 11 bases between them. This CDR3 has 15 amino acids. Germline lookup yields CDR1 SEHNR and CDR2 FQNEAQ (reference sequence). The CDR3 DNA follows: TGTGCCAGCAGACGAGGACTGACGAACACCGGGGAGCTGTTTTTT. It is translated as CASRRGLTNTGELFF.

Regarding this clonotype: Its ends do not fully match the called genes, so a read error is possible. The chain employs TRBV27 and TRBJ1-5; D gene unclear. From germline, CDR1 is MNHEY and CDR2 SMNVEV (reference sequence). The CDR3 contains 15 residues. Written as DNA, the CDR3 is TGTGCCAGCAGTTTATTAGGAAATAGCAATCAGTCCCAGCATTTT. It is translated as CASSLLGNSNQSQHF.

This clonotype was seen a handful of times. The chain joins TRBV12-3 or TRBV12-4 to TRBJ1-2; D gene unclear. The CDR3 covers 14 residues. V gave up 0 bases and J gave up 4 bases, with 9 bases separating them. CDR3 protein: CASSLAPGSYGYTF. CDR3 nucleotides: TGTGCCAGCAGTTTAGCGCCCGGGAGCTATGGCTACACCTTC.

This clonotype showed up many times. The chain combines TRBV28 with TRBJ2-7, with 7 bases lining up with TRBD2. This CDR3 region has 14 residues. CDR1 and CDR2 from the germline V gene are MDHEN and SYDVKM. J lost 3 bases, V lost 5 bases, and 7 bases had no gene match. CDR3 bases: TGTGCCAGCAGTGAGCCGACTAGCATCTACGAGCAGTACTTC. This translates into CASSEPTSIYEQYF. The whole variable domain, remainder taken from reference TRBV28 and TRBJ2-7, is DVKVTQSSRYLVKRTGEKVFLECVQDMDHENMFWYRQDPGLGLRLIYFSYDVKMKEKGDIPEGYSVSREKKERFSLILESASTNQTSMYLCASSEPTSIYEQYFGPGTRLTVT.